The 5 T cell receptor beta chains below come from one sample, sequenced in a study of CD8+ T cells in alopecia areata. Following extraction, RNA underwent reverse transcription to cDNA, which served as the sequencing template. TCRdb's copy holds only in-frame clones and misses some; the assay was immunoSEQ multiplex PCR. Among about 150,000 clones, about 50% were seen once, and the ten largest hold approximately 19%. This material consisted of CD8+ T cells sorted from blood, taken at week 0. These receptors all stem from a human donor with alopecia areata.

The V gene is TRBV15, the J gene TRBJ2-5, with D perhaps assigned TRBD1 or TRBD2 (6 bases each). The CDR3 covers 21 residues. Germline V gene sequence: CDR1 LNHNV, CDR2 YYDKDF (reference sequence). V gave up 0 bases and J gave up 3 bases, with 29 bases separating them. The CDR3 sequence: CATSRDYGDSGAQWKEETQYF. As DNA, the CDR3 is TGTGCCACCAGCAGAGATTACGGGGACTCAGGGGCTCAGTGGAAGGAAGAGACCCAGTACTTC. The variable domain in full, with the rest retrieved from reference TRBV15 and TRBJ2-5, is DAMVIQNPRYQVTQFGKPVTLSCSQTLNHNVMYWYQQKSSQAPKLLFHYYDKDFNNEADTPDNFQSRRPNTSFCFLDIRSPGLGDTAMYLCATSRDYGDSGAQWKEETQYFGPGTRLLVL.

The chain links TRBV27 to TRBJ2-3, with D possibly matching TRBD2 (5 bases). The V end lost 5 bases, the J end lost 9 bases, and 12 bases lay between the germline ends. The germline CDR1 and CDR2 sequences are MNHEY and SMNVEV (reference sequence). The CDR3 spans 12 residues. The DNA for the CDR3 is TGTGCCAGCAGTCTCACCCCGGGGACGCAGTATTTT. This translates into CASSLTPGTQYF.

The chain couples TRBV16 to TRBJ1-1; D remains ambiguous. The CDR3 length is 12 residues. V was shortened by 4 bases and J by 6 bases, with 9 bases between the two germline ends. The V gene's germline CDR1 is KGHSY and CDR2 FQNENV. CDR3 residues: CASSPNPAEAFF. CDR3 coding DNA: TGTGCCAGCAGCCCCAACCCCGCTGAAGCTTTCTTT.

CDR3 residues: CAWSVSSGSYEQYF. DNA of the CDR3: TGTGCCTGGAGTGTATCCTCTGGCTCCTACGAGCAGTACTTC. The chain joins TRBV30 to TRBJ2-7, with D uncertain. The CDR3 consists of 14 residues. The ends were cut back, 0 bases at V and 0 bases at J, with 9 bases in the middle. Germline V gene data show CDR1 as GTSNPN and CDR2 as SVGIG (reference sequence).

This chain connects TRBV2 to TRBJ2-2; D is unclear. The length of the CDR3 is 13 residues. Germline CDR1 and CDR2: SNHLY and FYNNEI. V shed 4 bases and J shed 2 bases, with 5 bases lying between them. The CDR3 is CASSVLNTGELFF. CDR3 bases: TGTGCCAGCAGTGTTCTTAACACCGGGGAGCTGTTTTTT. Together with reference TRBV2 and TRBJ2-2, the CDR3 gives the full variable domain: EPEVTQTPSHQVTQMGQEVILRCVPISNHLYFYWYRQILGQKVEFLVSFYNNEISEKSEIFDDQFSVERPDGSNFTLKIRSTKLEDSAMYFCASSVLNTGELFFGEGSRLTVL.